This section outlines one TCR beta chain sequence together with its context. Profiled with immunoSEQ multiplex PCR; TCRdb holds only in-frame clones, not every one. This sample carries a few hundred thousand clones, roughly 88% of them seen once, and the ten largest clones take about 1.7%. This sample was included in a study of blood T cell repertoires in COVID-19. The ends were cut back, 2 bases at V and 0 bases at J, with 11 bases in the middle. Germline V CDR1 and CDR2: SGHNT, YYREEE (reference sequence). The CDR3 runs to 15 residues. The receptor's source is a woman in her 50s with acute or convalescent COVID-19. The V and J genes are TRBV5-4 and TRBJ1-1, with D perhaps TRBD1 (6 bases). Sequencing was performed on peripheral blood. CDR3 sequence reads: CASSLGGPMNTEAFF. In nucleotides, the CDR3 is TGTGCCAGCAGCTTAGGGGGACCCATGAACACTGAAGCTTTCTTT.